The 15 T cell receptor beta chains below come from one sample, sequenced in a study of identifying expanded T cells in peripheral blood. Sequencing was performed with immunoSEQ multiplex PCR; in TCRdb, only in-frame clones are kept and a portion is missing. This table has approximately 110,000 clones, 88% appearing once. Source material: blood. Receptor source: a person aged 18 to 75 in good health.

This chain connects TRBV7-3 to TRBJ1-2; 8 nucleotides align to TRBD1. The CDR3 runs 14 residues. The ends lost 5 bases at V and 9 bases at J; junction bases unmatched: 11. Germline CDR1 and CDR2: SGHTA and FQGTGA. The CDR3 is CASSPGQDRLSYTF. CDR3 in DNA: TGTGCCAGCAGCCCGGGACAGGATCGTTTGAGCTACACCTTC.

The V and J genes are TRBV2 and TRBJ2-7, with 7 nucleotides matching TRBD2. Germline loops: CDR1 SNHLY, CDR2 FYNNEI. The CDR3 totals 14 residues. V was pared by 3 bases and J by 3 bases, with 5 bases of the junction left unmatched. CDR3 DNA sequence: TGTGCCAGCAGTGACCGGCAGCGGGGCTACGAGCAGTACTTC. Its translation: CASSDRQRGYEQYF.

The chain combines TRBV4-3 with TRBJ2-7, with D perhaps matching TRBD1 or TRBD2 (6 bases each). The CDR3 length is 16 residues. Trimming left V 0 bases short and J 0 bases short, with 12 bases between. Germline V lookup: CDR1 LGHNA, CDR2 YSLEER. The CDR3 here is CASSQDSGGHSYEQYF. DNA for the CDR3: TGCGCCAGCAGCCAAGATTCCGGGGGACACTCCTACGAGCAGTACTTC.

This clone was detected only once. V and J are TRBV6-1 and TRBJ2-7; 9 bases are shared with TRBD2. CDR1 is MNHNS and CDR2 is SASEGT in the germline V gene. There are 13 residues in the CDR3. V was clipped by 7 bases and J by 5 bases; unmatched bases: 6. CDR3 loop: CASKGLASDEQYF. The CDR3 nucleotides read TGTGCCAGCAAGGGACTAGCTAGCGACGAGCAGTACTTC.

The rearrangement joins TRBV19 to TRBJ2-7; TRBD2 matches 15 bases. In germline, CDR1 is LNHDA, CDR2 SQIVND (reference sequence). V lost 6 bases and J lost 3; bases outside the gene matches: 6. This CDR3 contains 16 residues. The CDR3 protein is CASRRTSGRDHYEQYF. The CDR3 DNA sequence: TGTGCCAGTAGGCGGACTAGCGGGAGGGACCACTACGAGCAGTACTTC.

J is TRBJ1-2 and V is TRBV5-6; 7 nucleotides line up with TRBD1. The CDR3 consists of 13 residues. Losses at the gene ends were 5 bases for V and 2 bases for J; bases not matched to a gene: 3. Germline loops: CDR1 SGHDT, CDR2 YYEEEE. CDR3 protein: CASRGQPNYGYTF. CDR3 nucleotide sequence: TGTGCCAGCAGGGGACAGCCGAACTATGGCTACACCTTC.

The V and J genes are TRBV9 and TRBJ2-7, with a possible D match to TRBD2 (6 bases). V dropped 2 bases and J dropped 1 base, with 13 bases sitting between them. Looked up from germline, CDR1 is SGDLS and CDR2 is YYNGEE. The CDR3 runs 15 residues. CDR3 in amino acids: CASSVRRALSYEQYF. Here the CDR3 DNA reads TGTGCCAGCAGCGTCAGGAGGGCGCTATCCTACGAGCAGTACTTC.

The chain uses TRBV30 and TRBJ2-1, with TRBD2 as a possible D gene (6 bases). Germline CDR1 GTSNPN, CDR2 SVGIG (reference sequence). The CDR3 runs 13 residues. With 7 bases removed from V and 12 bases from J, the gap between germline ends came to 22 bases. CDR3 in DNA: TGTGCCTCTACAAACGGAGGGAGTATATTGCAGTTCTTC. Its translation: CASTNGGSILQFF.

This chain joins TRBV6-6 and TRBJ1-1; 7 bases align to TRBD1. Germline V CDR1 and CDR2: MNHNY, SVGAGI (reference sequence). Trimming cost V 2 bases and J 3 bases; bases outside gene matches: 6. The CDR3 is 15 residues long. The CDR3 DNA reads TGTGCCAGCAGTTACCGACAGGGACCGTACACTGAAGCTTTCTTT. This translates into CASSYRQGPYTEAFF.

This chain links TRBV6-5 with TRBJ1-5; D ambiguous. Trimming cost V 6 bases and J 7 bases, with 13 bases left between them. The CDR3 sequence is 13 residues long. Germline CDR1 MNHEY, CDR2 SVGAGI. The CDR3 loop reads CASSRREGQPQHF. The CDR3, as DNA: TGTGCCAGCAGCCGGAGGGAAGGACAGCCCCAGCATTTT.

This rearrangement joins TRBV7-9 to TRBJ1-1, with D hard to call. Germline CDR1 reads SEHNR; CDR2 reads FQNEAQ (reference sequence). V lost 5 bases and J lost 3, with 16 bases in between. CDR3 length: 15 amino acids. CDR3 protein: CASSRGSKGYTEAFF. CDR3 nucleotides: TGTGCCAGCAGCCGAGGCTCGAAAGGGTACACTGAAGCTTTCTTT.

This chain joins TRBV4-3 and TRBJ1-1, with D unresolved. The CDR3 is 15 amino acids. Trimming stripped 0 bases from V and 4 bases from J, with 12 bases between. Germline CDR1 is LGHNA and CDR2 is YSLEER. The CDR3 DNA reads TGCGCCAGCAGCCAAGATCCGGACGCCGTCACTGAAGCTTTCTTT. It encodes CASSQDPDAVTEAFF.

This chain connects TRBV11-2 to TRBJ2-5; weak D call: TRBD1 (6 bases). The V and J ends lost 1 base and 2 bases respectively, with 11 bases between them. Germline V gene lookup returns CDR1 SGHAT and CDR2 FQNNGV. The CDR3 spans 15 residues. CDR3 amino acids: CASSLGTGLQETQYF. CDR3 coding DNA: TGTGCCAGCAGCTTAGGAACAGGGTTACAAGAGACCCAGTACTTC.

This chain uses TRBV6-1 with TRBJ2-3, with D possibly being TRBD1 (5 bases). The CDR3 runs to 12 residues. Germline CDR1 MNHNS, CDR2 SASEGT. The V end lost 5 bases, the J end lost 4 bases, and 7 bases lay between the germline ends. CDR3 region: CASSSGSDTQYF. CDR3 bases: TGTGCCAGCAGTTCAGGGTCAGATACGCAGTATTTT.

The chain carries TRBV6-6 and TRBJ2-7; no clear D. CDR1 is MNHNY, CDR2 SVGAGI, per germline (reference sequence). The V gene lost 6 bases and the J gene lost 3 bases, with 12 bases spanning the gap. The length of the CDR3 is 13 residues. This CDR3 is CASSPSTYYEQYF. CDR3 DNA: TGTGCCAGCAGCCCCTCTACATACTACGAGCAGTACTTC.